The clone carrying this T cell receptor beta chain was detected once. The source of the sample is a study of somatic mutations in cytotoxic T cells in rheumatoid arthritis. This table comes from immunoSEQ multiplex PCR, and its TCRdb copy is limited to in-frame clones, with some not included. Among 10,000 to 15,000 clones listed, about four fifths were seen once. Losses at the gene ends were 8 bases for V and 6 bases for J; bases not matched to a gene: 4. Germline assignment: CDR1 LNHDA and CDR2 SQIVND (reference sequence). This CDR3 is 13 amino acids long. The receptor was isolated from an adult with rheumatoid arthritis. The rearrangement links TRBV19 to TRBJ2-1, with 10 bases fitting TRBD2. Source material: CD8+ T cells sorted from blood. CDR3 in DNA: TGTGCCAGTTTAAGCGGGAGGGTCAATGAGCAGTTCTTC. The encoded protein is CASLSGRVNEQFF.